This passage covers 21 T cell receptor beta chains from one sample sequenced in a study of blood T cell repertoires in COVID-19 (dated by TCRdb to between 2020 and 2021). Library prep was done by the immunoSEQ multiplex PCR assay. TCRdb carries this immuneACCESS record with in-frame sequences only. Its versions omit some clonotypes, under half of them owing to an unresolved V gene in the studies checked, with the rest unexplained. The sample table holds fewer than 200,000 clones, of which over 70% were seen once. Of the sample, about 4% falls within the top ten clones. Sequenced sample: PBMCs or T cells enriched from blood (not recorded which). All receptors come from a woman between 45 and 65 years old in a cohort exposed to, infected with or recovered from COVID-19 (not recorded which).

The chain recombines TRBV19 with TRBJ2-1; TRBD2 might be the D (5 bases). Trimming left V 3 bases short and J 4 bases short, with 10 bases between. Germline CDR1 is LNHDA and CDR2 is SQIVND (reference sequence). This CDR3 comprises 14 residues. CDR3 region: CASSMRAQYNEQFF. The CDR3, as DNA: TGTGCCAGTAGTATGAGGGCCCAGTACAATGAGCAGTTCTTC.

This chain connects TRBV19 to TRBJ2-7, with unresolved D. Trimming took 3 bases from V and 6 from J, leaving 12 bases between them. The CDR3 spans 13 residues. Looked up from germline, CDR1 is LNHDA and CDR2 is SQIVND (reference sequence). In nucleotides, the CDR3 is TGTGCCAGTAGTATTTCTAGTACCGTCGAGCAGTACTTC. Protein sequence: CASSISSTVEQYF.

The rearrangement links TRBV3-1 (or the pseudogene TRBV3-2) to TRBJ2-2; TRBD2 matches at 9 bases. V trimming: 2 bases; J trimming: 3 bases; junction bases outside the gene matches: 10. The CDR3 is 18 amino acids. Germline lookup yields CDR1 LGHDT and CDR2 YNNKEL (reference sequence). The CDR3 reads CASSQSVREGWDTGELFF. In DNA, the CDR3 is TGTGCCAGCAGCCAAAGCGTGCGGGAGGGTTGGGACACCGGGGAGCTGTTTTTT.

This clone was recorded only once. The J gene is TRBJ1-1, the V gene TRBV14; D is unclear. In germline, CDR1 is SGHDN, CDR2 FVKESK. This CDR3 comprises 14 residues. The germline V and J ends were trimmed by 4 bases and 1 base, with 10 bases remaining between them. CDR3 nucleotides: TGTGCCAGCAGCCGTTTACTGCAGAACACTGAAGCTTTCTTT. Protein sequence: CASSRLLQNTEAFF.

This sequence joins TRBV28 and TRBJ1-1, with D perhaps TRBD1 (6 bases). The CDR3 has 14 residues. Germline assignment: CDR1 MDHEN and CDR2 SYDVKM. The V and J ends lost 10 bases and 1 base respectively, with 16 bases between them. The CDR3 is CATLQGVGNTEAFF. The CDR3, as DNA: TGTGCCACGTTACAGGGTGTGGGGAACACTGAAGCTTTCTTT.

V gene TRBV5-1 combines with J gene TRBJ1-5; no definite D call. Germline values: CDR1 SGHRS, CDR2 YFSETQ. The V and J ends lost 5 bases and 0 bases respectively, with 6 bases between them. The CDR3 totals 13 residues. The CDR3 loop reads CASSHTSNQPQHF. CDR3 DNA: TGCGCCAGCAGTCACACTAGCAATCAGCCCCAGCATTTT.

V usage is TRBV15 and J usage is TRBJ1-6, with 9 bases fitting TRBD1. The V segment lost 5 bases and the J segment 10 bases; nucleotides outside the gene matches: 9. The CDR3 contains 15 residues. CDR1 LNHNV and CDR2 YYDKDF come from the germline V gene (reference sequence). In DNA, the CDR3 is TGTGCCACCAGCGGGGGACAGGGTGTAAGGTCACCCCTCCACTTT. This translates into CATSGGQGVRSPLHF. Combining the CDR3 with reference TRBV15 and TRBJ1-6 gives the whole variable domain DAMVIQNPRYQVTQFGKPVTLSCSQTLNHNVMYWYQQKSSQAPKLLFHYYDKDFNNEADTPDNFQSRRPNTSFCFLDIRSPGLGDTAMYLCATSGGQGVRSPLHFGNGTRLTVT.

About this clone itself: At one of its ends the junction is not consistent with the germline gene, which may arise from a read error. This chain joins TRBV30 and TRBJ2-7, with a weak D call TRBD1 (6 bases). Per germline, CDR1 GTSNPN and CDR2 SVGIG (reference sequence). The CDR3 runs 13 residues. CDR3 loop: CAWSIGGEGIQVF. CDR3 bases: TGTGCCTGGAGTATAGGGGGAGAGGGGATCCAGGTCTTC.

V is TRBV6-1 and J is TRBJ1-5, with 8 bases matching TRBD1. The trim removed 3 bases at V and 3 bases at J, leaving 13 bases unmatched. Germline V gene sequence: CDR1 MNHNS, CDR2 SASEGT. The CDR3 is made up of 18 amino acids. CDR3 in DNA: TGTGCCAGCAGTGATTCAGGGGGCGTGAGAGTTCTCAATCAGCCCCAGCATTTT. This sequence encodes CASSDSGGVRVLNQPQHF.

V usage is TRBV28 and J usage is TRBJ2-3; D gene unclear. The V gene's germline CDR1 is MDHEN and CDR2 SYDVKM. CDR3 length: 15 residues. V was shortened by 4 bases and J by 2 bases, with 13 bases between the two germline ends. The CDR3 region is CASSWPQRTTDTQYF. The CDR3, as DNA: TGTGCCAGCAGTTGGCCCCAGCGAACCACAGATACGCAGTATTTT.

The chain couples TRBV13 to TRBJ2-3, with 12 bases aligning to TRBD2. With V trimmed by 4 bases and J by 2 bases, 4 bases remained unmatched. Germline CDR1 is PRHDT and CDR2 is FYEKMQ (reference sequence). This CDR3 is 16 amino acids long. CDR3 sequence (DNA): TGTGCCAGCAGCTATCCTAGCGGGGGGGACACAGATACGCAGTATTTT. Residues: CASSYPSGGDTDTQYF.

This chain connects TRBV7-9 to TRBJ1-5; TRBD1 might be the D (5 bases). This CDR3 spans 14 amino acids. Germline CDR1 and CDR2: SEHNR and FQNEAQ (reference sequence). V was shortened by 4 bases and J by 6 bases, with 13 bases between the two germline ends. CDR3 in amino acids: CASSSQGIGQPQHF. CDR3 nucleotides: TGTGCCAGCAGCTCGCAGGGAATCGGTCAGCCCCAGCATTTT.

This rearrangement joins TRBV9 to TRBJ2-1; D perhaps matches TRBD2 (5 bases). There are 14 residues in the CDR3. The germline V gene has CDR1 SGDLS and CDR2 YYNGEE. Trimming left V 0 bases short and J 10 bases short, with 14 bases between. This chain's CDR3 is CASSVVGSADEQFF. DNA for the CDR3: TGTGCCAGCAGCGTAGTTGGTAGCGCCGACGAGCAGTTCTTC. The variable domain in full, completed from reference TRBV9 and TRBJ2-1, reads DSGVTQTPKHLITATGQRVTLRCSPRSGDLSVYWYQQSLDQGLQFLIQYYNGEERAKGNILERFSAQQFPDLHSELNLSSLELGDSALYFCASSVVGSADEQFFGPGTRLTVL.

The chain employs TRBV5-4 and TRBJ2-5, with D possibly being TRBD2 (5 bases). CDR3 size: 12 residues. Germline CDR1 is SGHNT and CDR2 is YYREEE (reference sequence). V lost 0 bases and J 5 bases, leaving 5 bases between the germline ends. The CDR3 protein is CASSLAGETQYF. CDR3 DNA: TGTGCCAGCAGCTTGGCGGGGGAGACCCAGTACTTC.

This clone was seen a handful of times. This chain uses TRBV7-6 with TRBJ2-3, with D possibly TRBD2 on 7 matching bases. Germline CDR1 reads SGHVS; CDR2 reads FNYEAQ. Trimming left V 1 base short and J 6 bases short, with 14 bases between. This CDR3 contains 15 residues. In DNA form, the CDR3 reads TGTGCCAGCAGCTTAGTGGGGGGGGGCTCCGATACGCAGTATTTT. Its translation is CASSLVGGGSDTQYF.

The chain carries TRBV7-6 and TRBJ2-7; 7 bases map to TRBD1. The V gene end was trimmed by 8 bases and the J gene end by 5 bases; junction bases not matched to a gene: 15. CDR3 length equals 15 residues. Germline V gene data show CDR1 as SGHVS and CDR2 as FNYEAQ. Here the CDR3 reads CASSKETGSLDEQYF. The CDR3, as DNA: TGTGCCAGCTCCAAGGAGACAGGGTCCCTGGACGAGCAGTACTTC.

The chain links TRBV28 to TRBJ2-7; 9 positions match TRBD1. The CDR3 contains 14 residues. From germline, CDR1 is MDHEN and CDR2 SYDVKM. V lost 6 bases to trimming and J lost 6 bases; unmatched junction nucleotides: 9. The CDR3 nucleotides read TGTGCCAGCAGAACCCTCCACAGGGGGCCCGAGCAGTACTTC. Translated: CASRTLHRGPEQYF.

DNA for the CDR3: TGTGCCAGCAGTGAATGTATGACAGGGTTTAGGGCCGAGGAGCTGTTTTTT. This encodes CASSECMTGFRAEELFF. The V call is TRBV25-1, the J call TRBJ2-2; 7 bases agree with TRBD1. The J segment lost 10 bases and the V segment lost 1 base, leaving 15 bases of the junction unmatched. This CDR3 has 17 amino acids. Per the germline V gene, CDR1 is MGHDK and CDR2 is SYGVNS.

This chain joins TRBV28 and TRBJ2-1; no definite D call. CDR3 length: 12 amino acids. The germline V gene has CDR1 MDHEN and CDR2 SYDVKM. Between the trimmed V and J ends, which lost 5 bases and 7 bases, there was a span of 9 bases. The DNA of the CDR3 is TGTGCCAGCAGTCTCAGTTATAATGAGCAGTTCTTC. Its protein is CASSLSYNEQFF.

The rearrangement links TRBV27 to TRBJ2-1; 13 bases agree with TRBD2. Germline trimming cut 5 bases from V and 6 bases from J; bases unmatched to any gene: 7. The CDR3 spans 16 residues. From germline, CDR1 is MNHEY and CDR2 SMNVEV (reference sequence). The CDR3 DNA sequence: TGTGCCAGCAGTCTAAGGACTAGCGGGGGAGTCAATGAGCAGTTCTTC. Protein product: CASSLRTSGGVNEQFF.

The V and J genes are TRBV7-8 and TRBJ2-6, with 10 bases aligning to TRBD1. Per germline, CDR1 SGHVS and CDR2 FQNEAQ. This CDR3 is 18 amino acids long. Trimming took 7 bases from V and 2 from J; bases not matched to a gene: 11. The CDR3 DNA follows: TGTGCCAGCAACCCCGGGACAGGGGTCCTCACTGGGGCCAACGTCCTGACTTTC. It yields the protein CASNPGTGVLTGANVLTF.